The rows below give T cell receptor beta chains drawn from one sample of a study of cytotoxic CD8 clonotypes in ibrutinib-treated CLL. The table came from immunoSEQ multiplex PCR; TCRdb's copy has only in-frame clones and leaves some out. The table shows some 350,000 clones, with roughly 70% occurring only once. Material: PBMCs, obtained after 36 months of ibrutinib treatment. The receptors were sampled from a human donor with chronic lymphocytic leukemia. The CDR3 runs from the conserved cysteine through the conserved F or W. Each record gives: D gene, J gene, clone size, V gene, CDR3 protein, CDR3 DNA. A D gene is named only where the DNA matches it firmly. Some rows have no size entry. The others give once, few or many, or a class for an expanded clone.

>-|TRBJ1-1|-|TRBV11-2
CASSLGMGNTEAFF
TGTGCCAGCAGCTTAGGGATGGGGAACACTGAAGCTTTCTTT
>TRBD2|TRBJ2-3|-|TRBV5-1
CASVLAGATDTQYF
TGCGCCAGCGTCTTGGCGGGAGCCACAGATACGCAGTATTTT
>-|TRBJ1-2|few|TRBV5-1
CASTVGTPNYGYTF
TGCGCCTCGACTGTCGGGACCCCTAACTATGGCTACACCTTC
>TRBD2|TRBJ2-3|once|TRBV18
CASSSTSPSTDTQYF
TGTGCCAGCTCTTCGACTAGCCCGAGCACAGATACGCAGTATTTT
>-|TRBJ1-6|few|TRBV19
CASRERELPLHF
TGTGCCAGCCGGGAGAGGGAGTTGCCCCTCCACTTT
>TRBD2|TRBJ2-1|-|TRBV7-9
CASSLDGTSGREQFF
TGTGCCAGCAGCCTAGACGGGACTAGCGGGAGGGAGCAGTTCTTC
>TRBD1|TRBJ2-7|few|TRBV7-2
CASSSLQRTGNYEQYF
TGTGCCAGCAGCTCGCTTCAGCGGACAGGGAACTACGAGCAGTACTTC
>TRBD2|TRBJ2-1|-|TRBV2
CASSTPSGRLSYNEQFF
TGTGCCAGCAGTACCCCTAGCGGGAGGCTCTCCTACAATGAGCAGTTCTTC
>-|TRBJ2-1|few|TRBV5-1
CASSAKGYEQFF
TGCGCCAGCAGCGCTAAGGGATATGAGCAGTTCTTC
>TRBD1|TRBJ2-7|-|TRBV4-1
CASSQVDRAYEQYF
TGCGCCAGCAGCCAAGTTGACAGGGCCTACGAGCAGTACTTC